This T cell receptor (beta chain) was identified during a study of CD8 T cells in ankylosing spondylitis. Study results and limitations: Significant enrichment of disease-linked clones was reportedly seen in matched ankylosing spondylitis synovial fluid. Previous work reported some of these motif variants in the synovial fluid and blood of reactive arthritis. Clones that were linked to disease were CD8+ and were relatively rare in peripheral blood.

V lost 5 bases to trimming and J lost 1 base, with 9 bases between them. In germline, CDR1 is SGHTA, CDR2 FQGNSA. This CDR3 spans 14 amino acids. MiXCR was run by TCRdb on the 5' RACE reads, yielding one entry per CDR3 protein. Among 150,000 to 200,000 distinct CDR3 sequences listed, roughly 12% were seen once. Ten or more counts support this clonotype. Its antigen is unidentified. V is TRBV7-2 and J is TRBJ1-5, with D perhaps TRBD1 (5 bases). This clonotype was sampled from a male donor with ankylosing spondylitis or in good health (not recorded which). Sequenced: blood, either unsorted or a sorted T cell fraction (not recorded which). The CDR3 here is CASSTGLSNQPQHF. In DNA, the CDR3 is TGTGCCAGCAGCACGGGACTCAGCAATCAGCCCCAGCATTTT.